What follows are 30 T cell receptor beta chains derived from one specimen sequenced in a study of CD8+ T cells in alopecia areata. RNA was extracted and reverse transcribed into cDNA as the sequencing template. Some clones are missing from TCRdb's copy, which holds only in-frame ones; the method was immunoSEQ multiplex PCR. This sample has roughly 140,000 clones, with around two thirds found just once. The material sequenced was CD8+ T cells sorted from blood. Source of these receptors: a human donor in good health.

The chain joins TRBV9 to TRBJ2-1; the D is unclear. Germline CDR1 reads SGDLS; CDR2 reads YYNGEE. The CDR3 runs to 12 residues. V was cut by 0 bases and J by 12 bases, with 10 bases left in between. The CDR3 region is CASSVEGGLQFF. In DNA form, the CDR3 reads TGTGCCAGCAGCGTAGAGGGTGGATTGCAGTTCTTC.

This clone has a handful of counts. This rearrangement joins TRBV5-1 to TRBJ2-5; 10 nucleotides align to TRBD2. This CDR3 is built from 14 residues. J was trimmed by 3 bases and V by 3 bases; bases with no gene match: 2. Germline CDR1 and CDR2: SGHRS and YFSETQ. The CDR3 sequence is CASSSGLAEETQYF. CDR3 sequence (DNA): TGCGCCAGCAGCTCCGGACTAGCGGAAGAGACCCAGTACTTC.

The chain couples TRBV4-1 to TRBJ2-3; no reliable D call. V lost 0 bases and J 6 bases, leaving 10 bases between the germline ends. The CDR3 is 14 amino acids. CDR1 is MGHRA, CDR2 YSYEKL, per germline. This chain's CDR3 is CASSQERNRDTQYF. In nucleotides, the CDR3 is TGCGCCAGCAGCCAAGAAAGGAATCGGGATACGCAGTATTTT.

A single count supports this clone. V usage is TRBV5-6 and J usage is TRBJ2-1; D not certain. CDR3 length equals 14 residues. Germline loops: CDR1 SGHDT, CDR2 YYEEEE. Deletions cut 1 base from V and 5 bases from J, with 10 bases between. The CDR3 nucleotides read TGTGCCAGCAGCTTGCGGTCAAGCGACAATGAGCAGTTCTTC. This sequence encodes CASSLRSSDNEQFF. Full variable domain (remainder filled in from reference TRBV5-6 and TRBJ2-1): DAGVTQSPTHLIKTRGQQVTLRCSPKSGHDTVSWYQQALGQGPQFIFQYYEEEERQRGNFPDRFSGHQFPNYSSELNVNALLLGDSALYLCASSLRSSDNEQFFGPGTRLTVL.

V is TRBV29-1 and J is TRBJ2-7, with D possibly TRBD2 on 5 matching bases. The CDR3 runs to 12 residues. Trimming removed 1 base from V and 5 bases from J, with 9 bases in between. Germline V gene data show CDR1 as SQVTM and CDR2 as ANQGSEA. CDR3 DNA: TGCAGCGTTGAAGCAGCCGGGAACGAGCAGTACTTC. This sequence encodes CSVEAAGNEQYF.

The rearrangement links TRBV29-1 to TRBJ2-5, with D tentatively TRBD1 or TRBD2 (5 bases each). CDR3 length: 14 residues. Looked up from germline, CDR1 is SQVTM and CDR2 is ANQGSEA. Trimming removed 4 bases at V and 5 bases at J, with 17 bases between. The chain's CDR3 is CSVVGDVEWETQYF. CDR3 nucleotide sequence: TGCAGCGTTGTAGGGGACGTAGAATGGGAGACCCAGTACTTC.

This clone appeared a few times. The CDR3 DNA is TGTGCCAGCAGCCCAATTTTCGCCACTGAAGCTTTCTTT. Protein: CASSPIFATEAFF. The rearrangement links TRBV5-6 to TRBJ1-1; D is undetermined. The V end lost 4 bases, the J end lost 4 bases, and 11 bases lay between the germline ends. CDR1 and CDR2 (germline): SGHDT, YYEEEE. This CDR3 contains 13 residues.

This clone was seen once. The V call is TRBV9, the J call TRBJ2-7, with D maybe TRBD1 (5 bases). Germline V lookup: CDR1 SGDLS, CDR2 YYNGEE. The ends were cut back, 0 bases at V and 0 bases at J, with 13 bases in the middle. This CDR3 has 16 residues. This chain's CDR3 is CASSVGQGATSYEQYF. The CDR3 DNA reads TGTGCCAGCAGCGTAGGTCAGGGCGCGACCTCCTACGAGCAGTACTTC.

The chain is built from TRBV25-1 and TRBJ2-7; D might be TRBD1 (6 bases). The V and J ends lost 6 bases and 0 bases respectively, with 12 bases between them. Germline V gives CDR1 MGHDK, CDR2 SYGVNS. The CDR3 spans 14 residues. CDR3 amino acids: CASSATGSSYEQYF. The CDR3 DNA follows: TGTGCCAGCAGCGCAACAGGGAGCTCCTACGAGCAGTACTTC.

J is TRBJ2-2 and V is TRBV5-1, with no clear D. Germline assignment: CDR1 SGHRS and CDR2 YFSETQ. CDR3 length: 16 amino acids. Trimming shortened V by 2 bases and J by 3 bases, and 14 bases separated the two germline ends. CDR3 in amino acids: CASSLNSDGYTGELFF. The CDR3 bases are TGCGCCAGCAGCTTAAATTCTGACGGCTACACCGGGGAGCTGTTTTTT.

The genes are TRBV4-1 and TRBJ2-1, with D unresolved. Per germline, CDR1 MGHRA and CDR2 YSYEKL. The CDR3 is 13 residues long. Trimming took off 3 bases at V and 8 bases at J, with 11 bases between the two ends. CDR3 DNA sequence: TGCGCCAGCAGCCAGACCTTGGCCGATGAGCAGTTCTTC. Amino acid sequence: CASSQTLADEQFF.

The chain links TRBV29-1 to TRBJ2-2, with D unresolved. CDR1 is SQVTM and CDR2 is ANQGSEA in the germline V gene. The CDR3 sequence is 12 residues long. Between the trimmed V and J ends, which lost 0 bases and 10 bases, there was a span of 9 bases. The CDR3 DNA follows: TGCAGCGTTGAAGACGGCACAGCGGAGCTGTTTTTT. This translates into CSVEDGTAELFF.

The V call is TRBV5-1, the J call TRBJ2-1, with D tentatively TRBD1 or TRBD2 (6 bases each). The CDR3 totals 15 residues. V was trimmed by 2 bases and J by 4 bases, leaving 13 bases between them. Looked up from germline, CDR1 is SGHRS and CDR2 is YFSETQ. CDR3 nucleotides: TGCGCCAGCAGCTTCTCTGGAGGGGGGTACAATGAGCAGTTCTTC. Its translation is CASSFSGGGYNEQFF.

The chain combines TRBV29-1 with TRBJ2-1; D possibly corresponds to TRBD1 (6 bases). Germline V gene lookup returns CDR1 SQVTM and CDR2 ANQGSEA. This CDR3 is built from 15 residues. The V end was cut by 5 bases, the J end by 13 bases, with 27 bases between. The CDR3 region is CSVPLGTLQGLPQFF. The CDR3 DNA is TGCAGCGTTCCCTTGGGGACCTTACAGGGCTTACCTCAGTTCTTC.

This chain links TRBV10-3 with TRBJ1-1; no definite D call. Trimming left V 4 bases short and J 0 bases short, with 18 bases between. CDR3 length: 17 amino acids. Germline CDR1 ENHRY, CDR2 SYGVKD. This CDR3 reads CAISASPVAVLNTEAFF. The CDR3 DNA sequence: TGTGCCATCAGTGCGTCCCCAGTGGCGGTCTTGAACACTGAAGCTTTCTTT.

The chain links TRBV27 to TRBJ1-5; D is unclear. The germline V gene encodes CDR1 MNHEY and CDR2 SMNVEV (reference sequence). Trimming left V 5 bases short and J 2 bases short, with 16 bases between. CDR3 length equals 16 residues. The CDR3 loop reads CASSPRTQFGNQPQHF. CDR3 DNA sequence: TGTGCCAGCAGTCCTCGAACACAGTTTGGCAATCAGCCCCAGCATTTT.

This clone was counted once. The V call is TRBV20-1, the J call TRBJ2-1; no clear D gene. This CDR3 region has 8 residues. CDR1 DFQATT and CDR2 SNEGSKA come from the germline V gene (reference sequence). V was clipped by 7 bases and J by 7 bases, with 2 bases between them. CDR3 amino acids: CSGNEQFF. CDR3 nucleotide sequence: TGCAGTGGGAATGAGCAGTTCTTC.

About this clone itself: An end of the junction does not agree with germline; a read error may underlie this. The rearrangement links TRBV29-1 to TRBJ1-2; a weak D match, TRBD1 (5 bases). Per the germline V gene, CDR1 is SQVTM and CDR2 is ANQGSEA. The CDR3 is 8 amino acids. For the CDR3, the DNA is TGCAGCCCCGGGGCAGGCGCCTTC. Residues: CSPGAGAF.

The chain has TRBV5-4 and TRBJ2-4; possibly TRBD1 for D (6 bases). The CDR3 is 17 residues long. Germline lookup yields CDR1 SGHNT and CDR2 YYREEE (reference sequence). V lost 2 bases to trimming and J lost 5 bases, with 20 bases between them. The CDR3 coding sequence is TGTGCCAGCAGCTTTGGAGCGACAGGTCCCTTTCAAAACATTCAGTACTTC. Amino acids: CASSFGATGPFQNIQYF.

This clone came up a few times. V and J are TRBV27 and TRBJ2-3, with D unresolved. The V and J ends lost 5 bases and 6 bases respectively, with 9 bases between them. This CDR3 is 12 amino acids long. CDR1 is MNHEY, CDR2 SMNVEV, per germline (reference sequence). CDR3 in DNA: TGTGCCAGCAGTAACATAGGGGATACGCAGTATTTT. This translates into CASSNIGDTQYF.

The V and J genes are TRBV15 and TRBJ2-5, with D possibly being TRBD2 (5 bases). With 8 bases removed from V and 5 bases from J, the gap between germline ends came to 21 bases. The CDR3 is made up of 15 amino acids. The germline CDR1 and CDR2 sequences are LNHNV and YYDKDF (reference sequence). CDR3 in amino acids: CATRSDGSGPETQYF. The CDR3 nucleotides are TGTGCCACCCGCTCCGATGGGAGTGGGCCCGAGACCCAGTACTTC.

The chain couples TRBV29-1 to TRBJ2-4; D assignment may be TRBD1 or TRBD2 (6 bases each). The length of the CDR3 is 15 residues. Germline values: CDR1 SQVTM, CDR2 ANQGSEA. V shed 1 base and J shed 8 bases, with 18 bases lying between them. As DNA, the CDR3 is TGCAGCGTTGAAGGGCGGGTGGGGGGCGAATACATTCAGTACTTC. Its protein product is CSVEGRVGGEYIQYF.

This chain connects TRBV29-1 to TRBJ2-7; 13 bases are shared with TRBD2. The germline V gene encodes CDR1 SQVTM and CDR2 ANQGSEA. The J segment lost 0 bases and the V segment lost 7 bases, leaving 9 bases of the junction unmatched. CDR3 length: 16 amino acids. The CDR3 region is CSANILAGGASYEQYF. DNA of the CDR3: TGCAGCGCCAACATACTAGCGGGAGGGGCCTCCTACGAGCAGTACTTC.

The chain carries TRBV6-5 and TRBJ2-1, with TRBD2 matching over 9 bases. The CDR3 covers 16 residues. Germline V lookup: CDR1 MNHEY, CDR2 SVGAGI. Losses at the gene ends were 1 base for V and 6 bases for J; bases not matched to a gene: 7. The CDR3 DNA reads as TGTGCCAGCAGTTACTTTCTCGCTAGCGGGGCCAATGAGCAGTTCTTC. This sequence encodes CASSYFLASGANEQFF.

This clone was observed once. The chain recombines TRBV30 with TRBJ1-1; 9 nucleotides line up with TRBD1. Germline lookup yields CDR1 GTSNPN and CDR2 SVGIG (reference sequence). The CDR3 length is 14 residues. The junction had 5 bases not matched to a gene; V was cut back by 0 bases and J by 6 bases. The CDR3 spells CAWSVGQGWSEAFF. The CDR3 bases are TGTGCCTGGAGTGTGGGACAGGGATGGTCTGAAGCTTTCTTT.

The chain employs TRBV15 and TRBJ1-1; a weak D match, TRBD1 (5 bases). The CDR3 extends over 14 amino acids. Trimming took 6 bases from V and 1 from J, leaving 12 bases between them. Germline CDR1 is LNHNV and CDR2 is YYDKDF (reference sequence). CDR3 sequence: CATRGQGPNTEAFF. The CDR3 DNA is TGTGCCACCAGGGGCCAGGGACCGAACACTGAAGCTTTCTTT.

This clone was counted between two and nine times. The chain joins TRBV7-9 to TRBJ2-7; D is unclear. V was pared by 4 bases and J by 2 bases, with 15 bases between. This CDR3 contains 15 residues. The germline V gene encodes CDR1 SEHNR and CDR2 FQNEAQ (reference sequence). This CDR3 is CASSSERTAPYEQYF. In nucleotides, the CDR3 is TGTGCCAGCAGCTCCGAGAGGACGGCACCCTACGAGCAGTACTTC.

This clone was seen a handful of times. The rearrangement links TRBV29-1 to TRBJ2-7; D gene ambiguous. Trimming shortened V by 4 bases and J by 3 bases, and 10 bases separated the two germline ends. Per germline, CDR1 SQVTM and CDR2 ANQGSEA. The CDR3 covers 12 residues. CDR3 bases: TGCAGCGTTGTAAGCAGGAACTACGAGCAGTACTTC. The encoded protein is CSVVSRNYEQYF.

Only a few counts were recorded for this clone. This rearrangement joins TRBV13 to TRBJ2-7; either TRBD1 or TRBD2 may supply D (5 bases each). This CDR3 contains 14 residues. V was clipped by 5 bases and J by 0 bases, with 11 bases between them. Germline assignment: CDR1 PRHDT and CDR2 FYEKMQ (reference sequence). The CDR3 nucleotides read TGTGCCAGCAGCGACCGGGACGGCTCCTACGAGCAGTACTTC. Its protein is CASSDRDGSYEQYF. The full variable domain, completed using reference TRBV13 and TRBJ2-7, is AAGVIQSPRHLIKEKRETATLKCYPIPRHDTVYWYQQGPGQDPQFLISFYEKMQSDKGSIPDRFSAQQFSDYHSELNMSSLELGDSALYFCASSDRDGSYEQYFGPGTRLTVT.

The DNA of the CDR3 is TGTGCCAGCAGTTCCGGGACAGGGTCGTGGTACGAGCAGTACTTC. Translating it yields CASSSGTGSWYEQYF. The chain combines TRBV27 with TRBJ2-7, with TRBD1 identical over 9 bases. The V gene end was trimmed by 4 bases and the J gene end by 4 bases; junction bases not matched to a gene: 8. Per the germline V gene, CDR1 is MNHEY and CDR2 is SMNVEV (reference sequence). This CDR3 spans 15 amino acids.